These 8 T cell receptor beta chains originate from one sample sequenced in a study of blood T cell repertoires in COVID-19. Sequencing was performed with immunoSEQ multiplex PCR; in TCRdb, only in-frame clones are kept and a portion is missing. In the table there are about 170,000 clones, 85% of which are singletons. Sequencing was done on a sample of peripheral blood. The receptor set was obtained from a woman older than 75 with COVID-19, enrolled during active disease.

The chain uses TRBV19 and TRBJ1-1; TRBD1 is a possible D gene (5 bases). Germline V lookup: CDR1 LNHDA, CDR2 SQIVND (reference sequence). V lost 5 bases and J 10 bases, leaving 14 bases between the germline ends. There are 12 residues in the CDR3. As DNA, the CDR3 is TGTGCCAGTAGTGGCCTGGGGGGTAGAGCTTTCTTT. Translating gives CASSGLGGRAFF.

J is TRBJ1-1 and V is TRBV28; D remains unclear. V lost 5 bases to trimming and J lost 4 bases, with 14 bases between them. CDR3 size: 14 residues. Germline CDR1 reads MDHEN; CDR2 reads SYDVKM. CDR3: CASSPVSGSTEAFF. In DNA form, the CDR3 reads TGTGCCAGCAGTCCGGTATCGGGGTCCACTGAAGCTTTCTTT.

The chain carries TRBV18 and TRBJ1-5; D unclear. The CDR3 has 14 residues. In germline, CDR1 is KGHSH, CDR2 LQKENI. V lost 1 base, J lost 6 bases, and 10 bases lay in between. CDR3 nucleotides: TGTGCCAGCTCACCACTGGATGAGGGTCAGCCCCAGCATTTT. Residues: CASSPLDEGQPQHF.

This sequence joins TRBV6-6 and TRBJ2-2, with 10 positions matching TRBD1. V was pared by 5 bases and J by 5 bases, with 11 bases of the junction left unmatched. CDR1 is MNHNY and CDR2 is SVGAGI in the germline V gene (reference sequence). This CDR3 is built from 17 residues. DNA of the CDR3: TGTGCCAGCAGTCCTCTGGGGACAGGGGTCGGGACCGGGGAGCTGTTTTTT. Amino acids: CASSPLGTGVGTGELFF.

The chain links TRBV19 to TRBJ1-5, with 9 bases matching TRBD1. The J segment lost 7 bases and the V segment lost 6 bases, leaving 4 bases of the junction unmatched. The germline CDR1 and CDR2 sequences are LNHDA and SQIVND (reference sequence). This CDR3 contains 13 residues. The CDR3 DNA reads TGTGCCAGTAGCCCGACAGGGGGACAGCCCCAGCATTTT. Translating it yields CASSPTGGQPQHF. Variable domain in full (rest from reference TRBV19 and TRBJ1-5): DGGITQSPKYLFRKEGQNVTLSCEQNLNHDAMYWYRQDPGQGLRLIYYSQIVNDFQKGDIAEGYSVSREKKESFPLTVTSAQKNPTAFYLCASSPTGGQPQHFGDGTRLSIL.

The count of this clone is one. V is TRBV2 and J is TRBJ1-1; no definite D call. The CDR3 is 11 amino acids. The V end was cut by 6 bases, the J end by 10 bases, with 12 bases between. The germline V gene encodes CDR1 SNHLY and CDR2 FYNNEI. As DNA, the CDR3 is TGTGCCAGCAGCGCGACAAGCAGAGCTTTCTTT. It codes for CASSATSRAFF. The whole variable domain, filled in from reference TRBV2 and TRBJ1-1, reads EPEVTQTPSHQVTQMGQEVILRCVPISNHLYFYWYRQILGQKVEFLVSFYNNEISEKSEIFDDQFSVERPDGSNFTLKIRSTKLEDSAMYFCASSATSRAFFGQGTRLTVV.

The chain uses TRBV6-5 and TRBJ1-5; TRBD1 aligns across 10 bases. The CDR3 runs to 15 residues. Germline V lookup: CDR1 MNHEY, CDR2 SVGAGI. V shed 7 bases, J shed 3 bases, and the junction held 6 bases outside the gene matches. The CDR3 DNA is TGTGCCAGCACTCCCGGGACAGGGGACAATCAGCCCCAGCATTTT. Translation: CASTPGTGDNQPQHF.

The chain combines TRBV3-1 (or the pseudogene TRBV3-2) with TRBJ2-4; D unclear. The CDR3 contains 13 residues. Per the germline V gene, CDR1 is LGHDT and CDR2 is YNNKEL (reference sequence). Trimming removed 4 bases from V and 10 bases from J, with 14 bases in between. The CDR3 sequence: CASSRADTRIQYF. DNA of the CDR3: TGTGCCAGCAGCCGAGCAGACACCAGAATTCAGTACTTC.